The 17 T cell receptor beta chains in this list originate from one sample, sequenced in a study of T cells after yellow fever vaccination. TCRdb fed the 5' RACE reads into MiXCR, producing one record per CDR3 protein. The repertoire holds roughly 340,000 distinct CDR3 sequences, with more than 8.5% as singletons. The specimen comprised PBMCs, sampled on the day of the first yellow fever vaccination. Source of these receptors: a man aged 18 to 35 who received the YFV17D yellow fever vaccine.

This clonotype showed up just a few times. CDR3 bases: TGTGCCAGCCTCGGAGGGCGCACTGAAGCTTTCTTT. It is translated as CASLGGRTEAFF. The rearrangement joins TRBV7-8 to TRBJ1-1; no clear D gene. Germline V gene data show CDR1 as SGHVS and CDR2 as FQNEAQ. Trimming took off 8 bases at V and 4 bases at J, with 11 bases between the two ends. This CDR3 has 12 amino acids.

The chain employs TRBV6-1 and TRBJ2-1, with D tentatively TRBD1 or TRBD2 (5 bases each). The CDR3 runs to 15 residues. V was trimmed by 6 bases and J by 5 bases, leaving 17 bases between them. The germline V gene encodes CDR1 MNHNS and CDR2 SASEGT. The CDR3 coding sequence is TGTGCCAGCAGCCAAGGCCCGGGGCGAAACAATGAGCAGTTCTTC. It translates to CASSQGPGRNNEQFF.

The chain recombines TRBV10-3 with TRBJ2-2; D ambiguous. CDR1 ENHRY and CDR2 SYGVKD come from the germline V gene. The length of the CDR3 is 12 residues. V dropped 5 bases and J dropped 5 bases, with 6 bases sitting between them. The chain's CDR3 is CAISPGTGELFF. CDR3 in DNA: TGTGCCATCAGTCCAGGAACCGGGGAGCTGTTTTTT.

A few counts support this clonotype. This chain joins TRBV5-6 and TRBJ1-2, with 7 positions matching TRBD1. CDR3 length: 15 residues. V lost 5 bases and J lost 2; bases outside the gene matches: 9. The germline gives CDR1 SGHDT, CDR2 YYEEEE. CDR3 coding DNA: TGTGCCAGCAGAGTCAGACAGGGACAGAACTATGGCTACACCTTC. Translation gives CASRVRQGQNYGYTF.

This clonotype was counted between two and nine times. J is TRBJ1-6 and V is TRBV9, with unresolved D. With 0 bases removed from V and 9 bases from J, the gap between germline ends came to 13 bases. The CDR3 consists of 15 residues. Germline values: CDR1 SGDLS, CDR2 YYNGEE. CDR3 sequence reads: CASSVGGSGTSPLHF. The CDR3 nucleotides are TGTGCCAGCAGCGTAGGAGGATCCGGAACTTCACCCCTCCACTTT.

This clonotype was recorded a few times. CDR3 amino acids: CASSLSGGWAFF. The CDR3 DNA sequence: TGTGCCAGCAGCTTATCCGGGGGGTGGGCTTTCTTT. This chain connects TRBV11-2 to TRBJ1-1, with D perhaps TRBD1 (5 bases). The CDR3 covers 12 residues. The germline gives CDR1 SGHAT, CDR2 FQNNGV. Trimming removed 2 bases at V and 11 bases at J, with 12 bases between.

This clonotype was recorded at least ten times. The rearrangement joins TRBV4-2 to TRBJ1-1; perhaps TRBD1 as D (5 bases). Per the germline V gene, CDR1 is LGHNA and CDR2 is YNFKEQ. The CDR3 extends over 14 amino acids. Between the trimmed V and J ends, which lost 0 bases and 1 base, there was a span of 6 bases. The CDR3, as DNA: TGTGCCAGCAGCCAAGAGGGGGGGAACACTGAAGCTTTCTTT. Amino acid sequence: CASSQEGGNTEAFF.

This clonotype was found a few times. The chain employs TRBV2 and TRBJ2-1; TRBD2 agrees at 9 bases. Germline loops: CDR1 SNHLY, CDR2 FYNNEI. With 7 bases clipped from V and 3 bases from J, the junction kept 13 bases outside the gene matches. CDR3 length equals 17 residues. CDR3: CASNSAVRGGIYNEQFF. The CDR3 region has the DNA TGTGCCAGCAATTCCGCTGTGCGGGGGGGCATCTACAATGAGCAGTTCTTC.

The CDR3, as DNA: TGCGCCAGCGGCCCCGCCCGGGAGAACACTGAAGCTTTCTTT. Translated, it gives CASGPARENTEAFF. This rearrangement joins TRBV5-1 to TRBJ1-1; D uncertain. The germline V gene encodes CDR1 SGHRS and CDR2 YFSETQ. Trimming took 7 bases from V and 1 from J, leaving 14 bases between them. The CDR3 contains 14 residues.

The chain combines TRBV4-3 with TRBJ2-1; weak D call: TRBD1 (6 bases). Per germline, CDR1 LGHNA and CDR2 YSLEER. V was shortened by 4 bases and J by 2 bases, with 12 bases between the two germline ends. This CDR3 comprises 15 residues. CDR3 region: CASSPGQHPYNEQFF. In nucleotides, the CDR3 is TGCGCCAGCAGCCCCGGACAGCACCCCTACAATGAGCAGTTCTTC.

J is TRBJ1-5 and V is TRBV6-2 or TRBV6-3; D remains ambiguous. CDR3 length: 14 residues. Trimming removed 6 bases at V and 0 bases at J, with 9 bases between. From germline, CDR1 is MNHEY and CDR2 SVGEGT. As DNA, the CDR3 is TGTGCCAGCAGCAAACAGTATAGCAATCAGCCCCAGCATTTT. Its protein product is CASSKQYSNQPQHF.

V and J are TRBV19 and TRBJ1-5; 7 nucleotides line up with TRBD1. Germline V gene data show CDR1 as LNHDA and CDR2 as SQIVND (reference sequence). The junction had 12 bases not matched to a gene; V was cut back by 6 bases and J by 7 bases. This CDR3 spans 15 amino acids. This chain's CDR3 is CASSLQGRDDQPQHF. Written as DNA, the CDR3 is TGTGCCAGTAGCTTACAGGGGAGAGACGACCAGCCCCAGCATTTT. Variable domain in full (rest from reference TRBV19 and TRBJ1-5): DGGITQSPKYLFRKEGQNVTLSCEQNLNHDAMYWYRQDPGQGLRLIYYSQIVNDFQKGDIAEGYSVSREKKESFPLTVTSAQKNPTAFYLCASSLQGRDDQPQHFGDGTRLSIL.

The V call is TRBV4-1, the J call TRBJ1-2; D gene uncertain. V was cut by 1 base and J by 3 bases, with 15 bases left in between. This CDR3 comprises 16 residues. From germline, CDR1 is MGHRA and CDR2 YSYEKL. CDR3 amino acids: CASSQAWLQKDYGYTF. DNA of the CDR3: TGCGCCAGCAGCCAAGCGTGGCTCCAGAAGGACTATGGCTACACCTTC.

Many counts were recorded for this clonotype. V is TRBV11-2 and J is TRBJ2-2; no definite D call. Germline values: CDR1 SGHAT, CDR2 FQNNGV. The CDR3 loop spans 15 amino acids. V lost 1 base to trimming and J lost 4 bases, with 10 bases between them. The CDR3 DNA reads TGTGCCAGCAGCTTAGTCGCTTTTGGCACCGGGGAGCTGTTTTTT. It specifies CASSLVAFGTGELFF.

V usage is TRBV19 and J usage is TRBJ1-5; TRBD1 is a possible D gene (5 bases). Germline V gene data show CDR1 as LNHDA and CDR2 as SQIVND (reference sequence). The CDR3 runs to 12 residues. CDR3 DNA: TGTGCGGGAGGGGCAGGCGATCAGCCCCAGCATTTT. Its protein product is CAGGAGDQPQHF.

Only a few counts were recorded for this clonotype. The CDR3 is CASSPGQGIETQYF. In DNA form, the CDR3 reads TGTGCCAGCAGTCCGGGACAGGGGATAGAGACCCAGTACTTC. This chain links TRBV11-2 with TRBJ2-5; 10 nucleotides line up with TRBD1. The CDR3 sequence is 14 residues long. Unmatched junction bases numbered 5, after V lost 6 bases and J lost 4 bases. In germline, CDR1 is SGHAT, CDR2 FQNNGV.

The rearrangement uses TRBV5-1 and TRBJ2-7, with no clear D. Germline V gene sequence: CDR1 SGHRS, CDR2 YFSETQ. The CDR3 is made up of 12 amino acids. Trimming removed 3 bases from V and 3 bases from J, with 7 bases in between. In DNA, the CDR3 is TGCGCCAGCAGCTCCGCAGACTACGAGCAGTACTTC. Its protein product is CASSSADYEQYF.